This is a list of T cell receptor beta chains from one sample in a study of cytomegalovirus exposure and HLA in healthy donors. Using immunoSEQ multiplex PCR, the repertoire was profiled, and TCRdb retains in-frame clones only, with some absent. Of under 300,000 clones detected, 75% to 90% appear once; the ten largest clones hold roughly 4%. The source material was PBMCs. The receptor source for this set is a man aged 40-55 years in good health and CMV-seropositive. Both conserved end residues are part of each CDR3. A D gene is named only where the DNA matches it firmly. Clone size appears in some rows only: once, few, many, or a class for an expanded clone.

>TRBJ2-7|TRBD1|TRBV2|-
TGTGCCAGCAGTGAATTCGGGACAGCGTCCTACGAGCAGTACTTC
CASSEFGTASYEQYF
>TRBJ2-1|-|TRBV7-9|-
TGTGCCAGCAGCTCCGGACTAAACGATGAGCAGTTCTTC
CASSSGLNDEQFF
>TRBJ2-7|-|TRBV7-2|-
TGTGCCAGCAGCTTCTTCCGGGGTAGAGCCTACGAGCAGTACTTC
CASSFFRGRAYEQYF
>TRBJ2-5|-|TRBV28|-
TGTGCCAGCAGTTTGTTGGCTAGCGCCCTCAGGGAGACCCAGTACTTC
CASSLLASALRETQYF
>TRBJ1-4|TRBD1|TRBV28|-
TGTGCCAGCAGGCCGCCGGGACAGTTGTGGGAAAAACTGTTTTTT
CASRPPGQLWEKLFF
>TRBJ2-1|TRBD2|TRBV27|-
TGTGCCAGCAGTCCGGAGCGGGAATTTGGGGATGAGCAGTTCTTC
CASSPEREFGDEQFF
>TRBJ2-7|-|TRBV19|-
TGTGCCAGTAGTATGTCAGGGCGTAACTACGAGCAGTACTTC
CASSMSGRNYEQYF
>TRBJ2-7|-|TRBV4-2|-
TGTGCCAGCAGCCAAGACGCCCGGTTCCACGAGCAGTACTTC
CASSQDARFHEQYF
>TRBJ1-2|TRBD1|TRBV7-9|-
TGTTCCAGCAGCCATAATGACAGGGGGAACTATGGCTACACCTTC
CSSSHNDRGNYGYTF
>TRBJ1-4|TRBD1|TRBV7-9|-
TGTTCCAGCACCCTCTTCGGGGACAGGGGAGCTGAAAAACTGTTTTTT
CSSTLFGDRGAEKLFF
>TRBJ1-1|TRBD1|TRBV28|-
TGTGCCAGCAGTTCGACAGGGGGCCCAAACACTGAAGCTTTCTTT
CASSSTGGPNTEAFF
>TRBJ1-1|-|TRBV28|-
TGTGCCAGCAGTCCCCCCCTGCGGACATTTCCCATGAACACTGAAGCTTTCTTT
CASSPPLRTFPMNTEAFF
>TRBJ2-2|-|TRBV28|-
TGTGCCAGCAGTTTCCGGGTAGAATTGGTGGTGGTTAACACCGGGGAGCTGTTTTTT
CASSFRVELVVVNTGELFF
>TRBJ2-7|-|TRBV6-6|-
TGTGCCAGCAGTTACTCGGCCGAGCAGTACTTC
CASSYSAEQYF
>TRBJ2-7|TRBD2|TRBV28|-
TGTGCCGCGAGGGGAGGGATCTCCTACGAGCAGTACTTC
CAARGGISYEQYF
>TRBJ2-3|-|TRBV7-2|-
TGTGCCAGCAGCTTTATCCCAGATACGCAGTATTTT
CASSFIPDTQYF
>TRBJ1-1|-|TRBV25-1|few
TGTGCCAGCTCTCCTCAGGACTCCGGCGCTTTCTTT
CASSPQDSGAFF
>TRBJ1-1|-|TRBV9|-
TGTGCCAGCAGCCCCTTGAGGTGGACTGAAGCTTTCTTT
CASSPLRWTEAFF
>TRBJ1-1|-|TRBV19|-
TGTGCCAGTACCCTGACAGTGAACACTGAAGCTTTCTTT
CASTLTVNTEAFF
>TRBJ2-5|-|TRBV19|-
TGTGCCAGTAGTGGGGGGGCTATCGAGTACCAAGAGACCCAGTACTTC
CASSGGAIEYQETQYF
>TRBJ2-7|-|TRBV10-3|-
TGTGCCATCAGTGAAAGGAGTAACGAGCAGTACTTC
CAISERSNEQYF
>TRBJ2-7|-|TRBV7-8|-
TGTGCCAGCAGCTTAGCGGGAGTCGAGCAGTACTTC
CASSLAGVEQYF
>TRBJ1-2|TRBD1|TRBV2|-
TGTGCCAGCAGTATACTACAGGGGGAGAACGGCTACACCTTC
CASSILQGENGYTF
>TRBJ2-7|-|TRBV19|-
TGTGCCAGTAGTATAGCCCTACAGGGTGGAAGCTACGAGCAGTACTTC
CASSIALQGGSYEQYF
>TRBJ2-3|-|TRBV18|-
TGTGCCAGCTCACGAACTAGTAGCACAGATACGCAGTATTTT
CASSRTSSTDTQYF
>TRBJ1-3|-|TRBV7-2|-
TGTGCCAGCAGCAGACAGGCACCAAACACCATATATTTT
CASSRQAPNTIYF
>TRBJ2-7|-|TRBV11-1|-
TGTGCCAGCAGTCCACAGGGATACGAGCAGTACTTC
CASSPQGYEQYF
>TRBJ2-7|TRBD2|TRBV4-1|few
TGCGCCAGCAGCCAAGTTCCGACTAGCGGGCGTTCCTACGAGCAGTACTTC
CASSQVPTSGRSYEQYF
>TRBJ2-6|-|TRBV28|-
TGTGCCAGCATGCGGGGCAGCTCTGGGGCCAACGTCCTGACTTTC
CASMRGSSGANVLTF
>TRBJ1-1|TRBD1|TRBV9|-
TGTGCCAGCAGCCCCCAGGGGACAGTGAACACTGAAGCTTTCTTT
CASSPQGTVNTEAFF
>TRBJ2-1|-|TRBV18|-
TGTGCCAGCTCACCGTCGGGGTTCGGCTACAATGAGCAGTTCTTC
CASSPSGFGYNEQFF
>TRBJ2-3|-|TRBV10-3|-
TGTGCCATCATGGGGGCCACCGGGACACGTCCCACAGATACGCAGTATTTT
CAIMGATGTRPTDTQYF
>TRBJ2-1|TRBD2|TRBV7-6|-
TGTGCCAGCAGGCCGACTAGCGGATACAATGAGCAGTTCTTC
CASRPTSGYNEQFF
>TRBJ1-1|-|TRBV5-1|few
TGCGCCAGCAGGGGACAATTGAACACTGAAGCTTTCTTT
CASRGQLNTEAFF
>TRBJ1-4|TRBD1|TRBV7-6|-
TGTGCCAGCAGCACCCGGACAGGGTCCATTAATGAAAAACTGTTTTTT
CASSTRTGSINEKLFF
>TRBJ2-1|TRBD2|TRBV7-6|-
TGTGCCAGCAGCTACCTCCAAGCGGGAGGCTATGAGCAGTTCTTC
CASSYLQAGGYEQFF
>TRBJ2-4|TRBD2|TRBV6-5|-
TGTGCCAGCAGTTACGGGGGGGTGGGCAAAAACATTCAGTACTTC
CASSYGGVGKNIQYF
>TRBJ2-7|-|TRBV5-4|-
TGTGCCAGCAGCTTTCAGGTGGGGAGAGACGAGCAGTACTTC
CASSFQVGRDEQYF
>TRBJ1-1|-|TRBV9|-
TGTGCCAGCAGCGTAGGGGGAAACGGGAAGAACACTGAAGCTTTCTTT
CASSVGGNGKNTEAFF
>TRBJ2-1|-|TRBV27|-
TGTGCCAGCAGTTCTAGCGCCTCAGGGAATGAGCAGTTCTTC
CASSSSASGNEQFF
>TRBJ2-1|-|TRBV28|-
TGTGCCAGCGGGACTGCTCCGAGCTCCTACAATGAGCAGTTCTTC
CASGTAPSSYNEQFF
>TRBJ2-5|-|TRBV19|-
TGTGCCAGTAGGGGGCTCGAGACGGCGGGGGAGACCCAGTACTTC
CASRGLETAGETQYF
>TRBJ2-1|-|TRBV4-1|-
TGCGCCAGCAGCCACACGACTGCCGGCGGATCGCTCCACCGGCGTAGGCATGAGCAGTTCTTC
CASSHTTAGGSLHRRRHEQFF
>TRBJ2-5|-|TRBV5-1|-
TGCGCCAGCAAGGGAGTAAGGAATCAAGAGACCCAGTACTTC
CASKGVRNQETQYF
>TRBJ1-5|-|TRBV6-1|-
TGTGCCAGCAGTCCTGCGGGGAGCAATCAGCCCCAGCATTTT
CASSPAGSNQPQHF
>TRBJ2-1|-|TRBV7-3|-
TGTGCCAGCAGCTTAAGGGCACAGCCGATCAATGAGCAGTTCTTC
CASSLRAQPINEQFF
>TRBJ2-2|TRBD1|TRBV5-1|-
TGCGCCAGCAGCCCTAGACAGGGGGGAGGCACCGGGGAGCTGTTTTTT
CASSPRQGGGTGELFF
>TRBJ2-1|-|TRBV7-9|-
TGTGCCAGCAGCTTAGGACAGGTCCCGCTCAATGAGCAGTTCTTC
CASSLGQVPLNEQFF
>TRBJ1-2|-|TRBV19|-
TGTGCCAGTAGTGGCCGCAGGGTGGCGGAGGGCTACACCTTC
CASSGRRVAEGYTF
>TRBJ2-5|-|TRBV5-4|once
TGTGCCAGCAGTGACACAACCGCAGAGACCCAGTACTTC
CASSDTTAETQYF
>TRBJ1-2|TRBD1|TRBV28|-
TGTGCCAGCAGTTTTTCCCCCCGGACAGGGAACTATGGCTACACCTTC
CASSFSPRTGNYGYTF
>TRBJ2-7|-|TRBV19|-
TGTGCCAGTAGTATAACCAGGGGCTACGAGCAGTACTTC
CASSITRGYEQYF
>TRBJ2-1|TRBD2|TRBV11-2|once
TGTGCCAGCAGCCCCAGGGCTAGCGGGACCAATGAGCAGTTCTTC
CASSPRASGTNEQFF
>TRBJ2-7|-|TRBV28|-
TGTGCCAGCAGTATCGGACAGATCTCCTACGAGCAGTACTTC
CASSIGQISYEQYF